This is a list of T cell receptor beta chains from one sample in a study of early T cells in non-severe SARS-CoV-2 infection. TCRdb itself ran the 5' RACE reads through MiXCR, one entry per CDR3 protein. The table shows around 53,000 distinct CDR3 sequences, with roughly 12% occurring only once. Sequenced material: whole blood, taken at baseline. Receptors originate from an adult who was a healthcare worker with PCR-confirmed SARS-CoV-2 infection or an uninfected control (not recorded which). Both conserved end residues are part of each CDR3. A D gene is named only where the DNA matches it firmly. Some rows have no size entry. The others give once, few or many, or a class for an expanded clone.

size,D,V,J,DNA,CDR3
few,TRBD2,TRBV20-1,TRBJ2-1,TGCAGTGCTAGTCTAGCGGGAGTCTATGAGCAGTTCTTC,CSASLAGVYEQFF
many,TRBD2,TRBV28,TRBJ2-5,TGTGCCAGCAGCCCCGGACTAGCGGGAGGGCCGGGTGAGACCCAGTACTTC,CASSPGLAGGPGETQYF
many,NA,TRBV6-6,TRBJ2-3,TGTGCCAGCAGTTCCCATCTCACAGATACGCAGTATTTT,CASSSHLTDTQYF
few,TRBD2,TRBV7-9,TRBJ2-3,TGTGCCTTCAGGGGTAGCGGGGCCACAGATACGCAGTATTTT,CAFRGSGATDTQYF
many,NA,TRBV29-1,TRBJ1-4,TGCAGCGCCCAAGCATCCGGGACATACCCTGAAAAACTGTTTTTT,CSAQASGTYPEKLFF
few,NA,TRBV6-1,TRBJ2-1,TGTGCCAGCAGGGATTATCTCGGCTACAATGAGCAGTTCTTC,CASRDYLGYNEQFF
many,TRBD1,TRBV19,TRBJ2-1,TGTGCCAGTAGCAGGACCGGGACAGGGCCCAATGAGCAGTTCTTC,CASSRTGTGPNEQFF
many,NA,TRBV5-4,TRBJ2-5,TGTGCCAGCAGCTTGTCAGACGGAGAGACCCAGTACTTC,CASSLSDGETQYF
few,NA,TRBV10-3,TRBJ2-6,TGTGCCATCAGTGAGTCTGGGGCCAACGTCCTGACTTTC,CAISESGANVLTF
NA,NA,TRBV18,TRBJ2-7,TGTGCCAGCTCCCCCCTCGATGCGGGACCTTGGTCCTACGAGCAGTACTTC,CASSPLDAGPWSYEQYF
NA,NA,TRBV7-8,TRBJ2-5,TGTGCCAGCAGCTCGGCGGGACAGAGGAAGGGGACCCAGTACTTC,CASSSAGQRKGTQYF
few,TRBD2,TRBV4-2,TRBJ2-1,TGTGCCAGCAGCCAAGCCCGAGCGGGAGGGTCCTACAATGAGCAGTTCTTC,CASSQARAGGSYNEQFF
few,TRBD1,TRBV15,TRBJ1-3,TGTGCCACCAGGACAGGGGGTGGAAACACCATATATTTT,CATRTGGGNTIYF
NA,TRBD1,TRBV6-1,TRBJ1-5,TGTGCCAGCAGTGCCAACCAACAGGGGATTAAGCCCCAGCATTTT,CASSANQQGIKPQHF
NA,TRBD2,TRBV6-1,TRBJ2-1,TGTGCCAGCAGTGAAATAGCGGGAGGGCCGGATGAGCAGTTCTTC,CASSEIAGGPDEQFF
NA,TRBD2,TRBV12-3/TRBV12-4,TRBJ2-1,TGTGCCAGCAGTTCCCCAGGGACTAGGAGCAATGAGCAGTTCTTC,CASSSPGTRSNEQFF
NA,NA,TRBV11-2,TRBJ2-7,TGTGCCAGCAGCTTAGAGAGAGTCAGCCCATCCGAGCAGTACTTC,CASSLERVSPSEQYF
NA,NA,TRBV7-2,TRBJ2-7,TGTGCCAGCAGCTTAGCTCAGGGAGCCGAGCAGTACTTC,CASSLAQGAEQYF
NA,TRBD2,TRBV5-4,TRBJ2-7,TGTGCCAGCAGCTGGACCCCCGGGACTACAAGGACCTACGAGCAGTACTTC,CASSWTPGTTRTYEQYF
many,TRBD1,TRBV7-2,TRBJ1-2,TGTGCCAGCAGCTTAGCGGCCGCACAGGGGTTTAACTATGGCTACACCTTC,CASSLAAAQGFNYGYTF
few,NA,TRBV18,TRBJ2-3,TGTGCCAGCTCACCACCGCGGGAAGGCACAGATACGCAGTATTTT,CASSPPREGTDTQYF
NA,NA,TRBV7-2,TRBJ2-1,TGTGCCAGGGGACTGCCCGGGGATGAGCAGTTCTTC,CARGLPGDEQFF
NA,NA,TRBV5-6,TRBJ1-6,TGTGCCAGCAGCTTGTTGGACAACTCCTATAATTCACCCCTCCACTTT,CASSLLDNSYNSPLHF
few,TRBD1,TRBV2,TRBJ1-1,TGTGCCAGCACCGGGACAGGGAAGGTGAACACTGAAGCTTTCTTT,CASTGTGKVNTEAFF
few,NA,TRBV5-4,TRBJ2-1,TGTGCCAGCACCAGGTATGATGAGCAGTTCTTC,CASTRYDEQFF
many,NA,TRBV2,TRBJ2-2,TGTGCCAGCAGTGAATGGGGGCGCTCGACCGGGGAGCTGTTTTTT,CASSEWGRSTGELFF
NA,NA,TRBV3-1,TRBJ1-6,TGTGCCAGCAGCCAGGTGGTCCCCGGTTCACCCCTCCACTTT,CASSQVVPGSPLHF
NA,NA,TRBV2,TRBJ2-1,TGTGCCAGCAGTGCTTTGAGCTCCTACAATGAGCAGTTCTTC,CASSALSSYNEQFF
NA,TRBD1,TRBV28,TRBJ1-5,TGTGCCAGCAGCAACAGGGGGCCGGGCAATCAGCCCCAGCATTTT,CASSNRGPGNQPQHF
few,NA,TRBV18,TRBJ2-7,TGTGCCAGCTCACCAGGACAGTTATCCTCCTACGAGCAGTACTTC,CASSPGQLSSYEQYF
few,TRBD1,TRBV7-2,TRBJ2-1,TGTGCCAGCAGCACCCGGACAGGGGGGCCCTACAATGAGCAGTTCTTC,CASSTRTGGPYNEQFF
many,TRBD1,TRBV6-4,TRBJ1-2,TGTGCCAGCAGTAAGACAGGGGAGAGCGATGGCTACACCTTC,CASSKTGESDGYTF
once,TRBD1,TRBV7-6,TRBJ1-5,TGTGCCAGCAGCCAGGGGGGTGGTCAGCCCCAGCATTTT,CASSQGGGQPQHF
NA,TRBD1,TRBV18,TRBJ2-7,TGTGCCAGCTCCGCCGGGACAGGGGCCTACGAGCAGTACTTC,CASSAGTGAYEQYF
many,NA,TRBV3-1,TRBJ2-6,TGTGCCAGCAGCCAAGAGTGGGGCAGCACCTCTGGGGCCAACGTCCTGACTTTC,CASSQEWGSTSGANVLTF
few,NA,TRBV11-2,TRBJ1-3,TGTGCCAGCAGCTTAGCCCTCTCTGGAAACACCATATATTTT,CASSLALSGNTIYF